This is a list of T cell receptor beta chains from one sample in a study of OX40 agonist ivuxolimab in advanced cancers. Here immunoSEQ multiplex PCR was the method, and the copy in TCRdb shows in-frame clones only, minus some. The table shows more than 55,000 clones, with less than 85% occurring only once. Sequenced material: CD4+ or CD8+ T cells sorted from blood, taken in a trial of the OX40 agonist ivuxolimab. These receptors all come from an adult with an advanced solid tumor such as melanoma, head and neck, liver or kidney cancer. Both conserved end residues are part of each CDR3. D genes are given only for firm matches. Size is omitted from some rows. Given values are once, few, many or a class for expanded clones.

clone_size,v_call,j_call,d_call,cdr3_aa,cdr3_nt
NA,TRBV4-1,TRBJ2-3,TRBD2,CASSQEGTSGFTDTQYF,TGCGCCAGCAGCCAAGAGGGGACTAGCGGATTCACAGATACGCAGTATTTT
NA,TRBV11-3,TRBJ2-1,TRBD2,CASSFTSGRAGEQFF,TGTGCCAGCAGCTTTACTAGCGGGAGAGCGGGTGAGCAGTTCTTC
few,TRBV6-5,TRBJ1-5,NA,CASSSPGLSNQPQHF,TGTGCCAGCAGTTCACCCGGACTTTCGAATCAGCCCCAGCATTTT
NA,TRBV14,TRBJ2-1,NA,CASSQRWGISGNEQFF,TGTGCCAGCAGCCAGAGATGGGGGATCTCGGGCAATGAGCAGTTCTTC
NA,TRBV11-2,TRBJ2-1,NA,CASSPRYSEQFF,TGTGCCAGCAGCCCGAGATACAGTGAGCAGTTCTTC
NA,TRBV6-1,TRBJ2-7,NA,CASSEAPLSTYEQYF,TGTGCCAGCAGTGAAGCGCCTCTGTCCACGTACGAGCAGTACTTC
NA,TRBV6-5,TRBJ1-1,NA,CASSYWGGVNTEAFF,TGTGCCAGCAGTTACTGGGGGGGGGTGAACACTGAAGCTTTCTTT
NA,TRBV6-6,TRBJ1-1,NA,CASSYSPGHEAFF,TGTGCCAGCAGTTACTCACCGGGGCATGAAGCTTTCTTT
NA,TRBV7-2,TRBJ1-6,TRBD1,CASSSQVQGNSPLHF,TGTGCCAGCAGCTCGCAGGTACAGGGGAATTCACCCCTCCACTTT
medium-sized,TRBV7-2,TRBJ1-3,NA,CASSLAEGGNTIYF,TGTGCCAGCAGCTTAGCAGAGGGTGGAAACACCATATATTTT
once,TRBV15,TRBJ1-4,NA,CATSRDPREKLFF,TGTGCCACCAGCAGAGATCCCCGGGAAAAACTGTTTTTT
NA,TRBV25-1,TRBJ2-1,TRBD2,CASRGSGGSAEQFF,TGTGCCAGCCGAGGCAGCGGGGGGTCTGCTGAGCAGTTCTTC
NA,TRBV10-2,TRBJ2-2,TRBD1,CASIDRGYTGELFF,TGCGCCAGCATCGACAGGGGCTACACCGGGGAGCTGTTTTTT